This TCR beta chain was sequenced during a study of T cells after posttransplantation cyclophosphamide. Notes on the study in general: TRB overlap between skin or GI tissue T cells and blood was limited.

A note on this clone: Antigen unknown.

Controls had myeloablative marrow grafts with methotrexate and calcineurin inhibitor, sampled at 1 year. The germline gives CDR1 SGHDT, CDR2 YYEEEE. The CDR3 is made up of 15 amino acids. V gave up 1 base and J gave up 5 bases, with 15 bases separating them. Profiling relied on immunoSEQ multiplex PCR, and the TCRdb table lists in-frame clones only, not all of them. The repertoire includes about 16,000 clones, around 87% of them detected once, and just over 3.5% sits in the top ten. V is TRBV5-6 and J is TRBJ1-1, with D hard to call. The receptor was derived from a male patient aged 50 to 59 who received an allogeneic stem cell transplant from an unrelated donor, was CMV-positive, and had chronic GVHD only. The graft donor may account for some of the T cells. Sequenced here: PBMCs, sampled after an allogeneic stem cell transplant with a calcineurin inhibitor and methotrexate. The CDR3 DNA is TGTGCCAGCAGCTTGCCCCACAGCAGTGGGACTGAAGCTTTCTTT. Amino acids: CASSLPHSSGTEAFF.